This T cell receptor (beta chain) originates from a study of CD8+CD57+ T cells in acquired aplastic anemia. Study information: Healthy donor CD4+ cell samples had a mean of approximately 10 million reads.

At least ten counts were recorded for this clonotype. Antigen: not known. The V gene end was trimmed by 0 bases and the J gene end by 3 bases; junction bases not matched to a gene: 2. This CDR3 region has 15 residues. According to the study, genomic DNA was the template for TCR beta VDJ and CDR3 profiling. TCRdb ran MiXCR on the reads and lists one entry per CDR3 protein. The data contain around 170,000 distinct CDR3 sequences, under 55% of them singletons. Study outcomes and limitations: Patients and controls shared some 30 CD8+ CDR3 sequences. Patients showed no significant difference from controls in CD8+ Simpson's diversity.

This receptor was taken from a human donor in good health. Specimen: sorted CD4+, CD8+, or CD8+CD57+ T cells (not recorded which) from PBMCs. The gene calls are TRBV12-3 or TRBV12-4 and TRBJ2-3; 8 bases align to TRBD2. Here the CDR3 reads CASSLASGKTDTQYF. DNA for the CDR3: TGTGCCAGCAGTTTAGCTAGCGGGAAAACAGATACGCAGTATTTT.